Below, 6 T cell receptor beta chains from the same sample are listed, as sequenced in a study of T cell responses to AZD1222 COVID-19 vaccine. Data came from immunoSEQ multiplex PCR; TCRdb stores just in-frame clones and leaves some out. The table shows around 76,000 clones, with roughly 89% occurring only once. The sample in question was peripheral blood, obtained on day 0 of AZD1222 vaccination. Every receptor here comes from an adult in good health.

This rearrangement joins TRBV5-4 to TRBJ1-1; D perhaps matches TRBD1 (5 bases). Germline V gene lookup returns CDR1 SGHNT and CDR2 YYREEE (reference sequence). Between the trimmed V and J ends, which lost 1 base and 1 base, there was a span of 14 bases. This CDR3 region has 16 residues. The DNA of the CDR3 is TGTGCCAGCAGCTTGATCGTGGGGCCCGGGAACACTGAAGCTTTCTTT. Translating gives CASSLIVGPGNTEAFF.

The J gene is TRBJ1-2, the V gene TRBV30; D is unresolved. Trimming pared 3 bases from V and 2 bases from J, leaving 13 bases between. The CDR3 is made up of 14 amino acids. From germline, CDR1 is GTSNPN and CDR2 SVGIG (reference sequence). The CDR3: CAWRVPLLNYGYTF. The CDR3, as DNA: TGTGCCTGGAGGGTGCCACTTCTCAACTATGGCTACACCTTC.

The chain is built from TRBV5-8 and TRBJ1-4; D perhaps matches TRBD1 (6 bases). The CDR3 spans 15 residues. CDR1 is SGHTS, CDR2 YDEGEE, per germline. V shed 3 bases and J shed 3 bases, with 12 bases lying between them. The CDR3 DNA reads TGTGCCAGCAGCTCACAGGGTTCGCCTAATGAAAAACTGTTTTTT. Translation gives CASSSQGSPNEKLFF.

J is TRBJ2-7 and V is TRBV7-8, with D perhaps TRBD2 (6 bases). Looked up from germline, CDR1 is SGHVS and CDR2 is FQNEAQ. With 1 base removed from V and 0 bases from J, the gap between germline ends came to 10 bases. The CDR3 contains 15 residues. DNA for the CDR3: TGTGCCAGCAGCTTAGGGGACTTAGACTCCTACGAGCAGTACTTC. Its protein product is CASSLGDLDSYEQYF. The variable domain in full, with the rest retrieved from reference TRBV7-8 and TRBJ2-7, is GAGVSQSPRYKVAKRGQDVALRCDPISGHVSLFWYQQALGQGPEFLTYFQNEAQLDKSGLPSDRFFAERPEGSVSTLKIQRTQQEDSAVYLCASSLGDLDSYEQYFGPGTRLTVT.

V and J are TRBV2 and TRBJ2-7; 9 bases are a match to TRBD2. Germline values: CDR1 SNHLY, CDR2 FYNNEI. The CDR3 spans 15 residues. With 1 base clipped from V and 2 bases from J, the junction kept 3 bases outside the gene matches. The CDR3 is CASSEVIAGAYEQYF. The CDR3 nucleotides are TGTGCCAGCAGTGAAGTCATAGCGGGGGCCTACGAGCAGTACTTC.

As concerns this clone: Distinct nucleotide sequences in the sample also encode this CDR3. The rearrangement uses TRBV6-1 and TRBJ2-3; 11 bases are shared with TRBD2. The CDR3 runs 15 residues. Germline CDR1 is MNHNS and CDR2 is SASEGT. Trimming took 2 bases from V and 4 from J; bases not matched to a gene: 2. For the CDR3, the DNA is TGTGCCAGCAGTGAATTAGCGGGGGGGCCAGATACGCAGTATTTT. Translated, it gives CASSELAGGPDTQYF.